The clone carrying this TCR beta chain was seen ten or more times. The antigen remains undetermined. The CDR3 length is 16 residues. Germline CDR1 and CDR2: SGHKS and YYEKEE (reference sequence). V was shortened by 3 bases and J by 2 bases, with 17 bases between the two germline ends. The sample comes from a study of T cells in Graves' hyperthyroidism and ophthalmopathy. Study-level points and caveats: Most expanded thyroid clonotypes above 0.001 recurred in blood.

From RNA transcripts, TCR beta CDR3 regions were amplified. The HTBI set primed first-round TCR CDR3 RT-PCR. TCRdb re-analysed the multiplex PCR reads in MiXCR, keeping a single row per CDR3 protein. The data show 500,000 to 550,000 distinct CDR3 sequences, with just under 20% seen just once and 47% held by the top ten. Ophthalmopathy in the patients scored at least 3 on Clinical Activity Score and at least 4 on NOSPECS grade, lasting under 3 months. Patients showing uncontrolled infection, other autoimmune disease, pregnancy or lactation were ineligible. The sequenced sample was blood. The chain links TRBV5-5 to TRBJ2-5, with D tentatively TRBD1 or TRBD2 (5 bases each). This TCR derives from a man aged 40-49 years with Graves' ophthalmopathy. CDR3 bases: TGTGCCAGCAGCTGGGACGCCGGGTTGAGACAAGAGACCCAGTACTTC. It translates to CASSWDAGLRQETQYF.